The sequence of this TCR beta chain was determined in a study of cytomegalovirus exposure and HLA in healthy donors. Looking at the study overall: Early on, a data release was issued that held 85 million to 95 million unique TCRs from HLA-typed donors. Study-level findings and limits: According to reports, the classifier identified cytomegalovirus status with high specificity and sensitivity. It was likely that a cluster of highly shared sequence variants was a sequencing artifact. A missense variant in DCLRE1C was later tied to TCR beta V- and J-gene trimming.

Primers for the PCR totalled 60 Vbeta and 13 Jbeta. Data came from immunoSEQ multiplex PCR; TCRdb stores just in-frame clones and leaves some out. The table shows 150,000 to 200,000 clones, with more than 70% occurring only once. The CDR3 consists of 14 residues. CDR1 LNHNV and CDR2 YYDKDF come from the germline V gene (reference sequence). V dropped 5 bases and J dropped 8 bases, with 15 bases sitting between them. On this clone itself: Its antigen is unknown.

The TCR was taken from a girl between 10 and 17 years old in good health and CMV-seronegative. This chain uses TRBV15 with TRBJ1-4, with TRBD1 as a possible D gene (6 bases). The sample comprised PBMCs. Here the CDR3 reads CATSGTGPEEKLFF. The CDR3 DNA is TGTGCCACCAGCGGAACAGGGCCGGAGGAAAAACTGTTTTTT. Variable domain in full (rest from reference TRBV15 and TRBJ1-4): DAMVIQNPRYQVTQFGKPVTLSCSQTLNHNVMYWYQQKSSQAPKLLFHYYDKDFNNEADTPDNFQSRRPNTSFCFLDIRSPGLGDTAMYLCATSGTGPEEKLFFGSGTQLSVL.